The 20 T cell receptor beta chains below all came from one sample that was sequenced in a study of blood T cell repertoires in COVID-19. Sequenced by immunoSEQ multiplex PCR; TCRdb stores in-frame clones only, minus some. The table includes 90,000 to 120,000 clones, roughly 92% detected once. The sequenced sample consisted of peripheral blood. The receptors derive from a man between 65 and 85 years old with acute or convalescent COVID-19.

This chain links TRBV6-5 with TRBJ1-1, with D perhaps TRBD1 (5 bases). This CDR3 comprises 11 residues. Between the trimmed V and J ends, which lost 8 bases and 5 bases, there was a span of 9 bases. Germline-derived CDR1 and CDR2 are MNHEY and SVGAGI. Written as DNA, the CDR3 is TGTGCCAGCCTCCGGGGGACTGAAGCTTTCTTT. This encodes CASLRGTEAFF.

This chain uses TRBV5-4 with TRBJ2-7; 7 bases are shared with TRBD1. This CDR3 has 14 amino acids. The V gene's germline CDR1 is SGHNT and CDR2 YYREEE (reference sequence). Trimming removed 2 bases from V and 2 bases from J; junction bases left unmatched: 4. CDR3 in amino acids: CASSLTGVPYEQYF. The CDR3 coding sequence is TGTGCCAGCAGCTTAACAGGGGTCCCCTACGAGCAGTACTTC.

This chain connects TRBV29-1 to TRBJ1-1; D is perhaps TRBD1 (5 bases). Deletions cut 6 bases from V and 1 base from J, with 12 bases between. CDR1 is SQVTM, CDR2 ANQGSEA, per germline. The CDR3 extends over 13 amino acids. For the CDR3, the DNA is TGCAGCGTGGCAAACAGGCGGAACACTGAAGCTTTCTTT. Its protein product is CSVANRRNTEAFF.

This rearrangement joins TRBV4-1 to TRBJ1-3; D is possibly TRBD1 (5 bases). Trimming removed 1 base from V and 0 bases from J, with 13 bases in between. Germline lookup yields CDR1 MGHRA and CDR2 YSYEKL. The CDR3 is 17 amino acids. CDR3 coding DNA: TGCGCCAGCAGCCAAGTCACCAGGGCAAGCTCTGGAAACACCATATATTTT. Translated, it gives CASSQVTRASSGNTIYF.

V is TRBV6-5 and J is TRBJ2-7; 7 nucleotides align to TRBD1. V shed 6 bases, J shed 1 base, and the junction held 3 bases outside the gene matches. Germline CDR1 MNHEY, CDR2 SVGAGI. This CDR3 comprises 13 residues. In DNA, the CDR3 is TGTGCCAGCAGCCAGGGGGTTTCCTACGAGCAGTACTTC. Protein: CASSQGVSYEQYF.

V usage is TRBV9 and J usage is TRBJ1-2, with TRBD1 matching 7 bases. The CDR3 extends over 15 amino acids. The trim removed 4 bases at V and 8 bases at J, leaving 14 bases unmatched. Germline V CDR1 and CDR2: SGDLS, YYNGEE. The CDR3: CASSQQNRGLNGYTF. CDR3 DNA sequence: TGTGCCAGCAGCCAACAGAACAGGGGATTGAACGGCTACACCTTC.

J is TRBJ2-1 and V is TRBV7-8; tentative D call: TRBD1 (7 bases). CDR1 SGHVS and CDR2 FQNEAQ come from the germline V gene. CDR3 length: 15 residues. V shed 5 bases and J shed 6 bases, with 17 bases lying between them. CDR3: CASSAGTAAGNEQFF. Here the CDR3 DNA reads TGTGCCAGCAGCGCGGGGACAGCGGCGGGCAATGAGCAGTTCTTC.

The chain uses TRBV5-1 and TRBJ1-1; D gene unclear. Germline CDR1 is SGHRS and CDR2 is YFSETQ. CDR3 length: 15 amino acids. The V end lost 0 bases, the J end lost 4 bases, and 13 bases lay between the germline ends. The DNA of the CDR3 is TGCGCCAGCAGCTTGGCGACGGGGTTCGGCACTGAAGCTTTCTTT. It encodes CASSLATGFGTEAFF.

V is TRBV6-5 and J is TRBJ1-2; 7 nucleotides match TRBD1. The CDR3 runs 15 residues. The germline CDR1 and CDR2 sequences are MNHEY and SVGAGI. J gave up 4 bases and V 0 bases, and 5 bases lay outside the gene matches. This CDR3 reads CASSYSGGQAYGYTF. The CDR3, as DNA: TGTGCCAGCAGTTACTCGGGAGGACAGGCCTATGGCTACACCTTC.

The DNA for the CDR3 is TGTGCCAGCAGCTCAGGGGCGTCCGATAATTCACCCCTCCACTTT. Encoded protein: CASSSGASDNSPLHF. This rearrangement joins TRBV9 to TRBJ1-6; possible D gene TRBD1, 6 bases. The germline CDR1 and CDR2 sequences are SGDLS and YYNGEE. CDR3 length: 15 amino acids. V was pared by 4 bases and J by 5 bases, with 13 bases between.

This clone has just a few counts. This sequence joins TRBV5-4 and TRBJ1-1, with 7 bases that match TRBD1. CDR1 SGHNT and CDR2 YYREEE come from the germline V gene (reference sequence). V trimming: 3 bases; J trimming: 4 bases; junction bases outside the gene matches: 9. This CDR3 contains 15 residues. CDR3 residues: CASSSTDRAATEAFF. The CDR3, as DNA: TGTGCCAGCAGCTCGACCGACAGGGCCGCCACTGAAGCTTTCTTT.

This chain joins TRBV18 and TRBJ1-4, with D possibly matching TRBD1 (5 bases). The germline gives CDR1 KGHSH, CDR2 LQKENI. The CDR3 is made up of 16 amino acids. V lost 2 bases and J lost 4, with 14 bases in between. CDR3 sequence: CASSPSNPGGNEKLFF. CDR3 in DNA: TGTGCCAGCTCACCAAGTAATCCGGGGGGTAATGAAAAACTGTTTTTT. Looking up the rest from reference TRBV18 and TRBJ1-4 gives the full variable domain: NAGVMQNPRHLVRRRGQEARLRCSPMKGHSHVYWYRQLPEEGLKFMVYLQKENIIDESGMPKERFSAEFPKEGPSILRIQQVVRGDSAAYFCASSPSNPGGNEKLFFGSGTQLSVL.

The chain links TRBV2 to TRBJ2-5; 8 nucleotides agree with TRBD2. Germline trimming cut 6 bases from V and 5 bases from J; bases unmatched to any gene: 11. This CDR3 is built from 15 residues. Germline values: CDR1 SNHLY, CDR2 FYNNEI. DNA of the CDR3: TGTGCCAGCAGACCGACTAGCGCCTTCGGGGAGACCCAGTACTTC. This translates into CASRPTSAFGETQYF.

The chain joins TRBV5-1 to TRBJ2-2, with 7 bases aligning to TRBD1. Trimming cost V 3 bases and J 2 bases; bases outside gene matches: 7. CDR1 is SGHRS, CDR2 YFSETQ, per germline. The CDR3 length is 16 residues. The CDR3 loop is CASSYRDSLNTGELFF. CDR3 in DNA: TGCGCCAGCAGCTACCGGGACAGCTTAAACACCGGGGAGCTGTTTTTT.

The chain combines TRBV10-3 with TRBJ1-1; TRBD1 might be the D (6 bases). The germline V gene has CDR1 ENHRY and CDR2 SYGVKD. Trimming removed 0 bases from V and 0 bases from J, with 8 bases in between. CDR3 length: 15 residues. The CDR3 spells CAISESGAMNTEAFF. CDR3 DNA: TGTGCCATCAGTGAGTCGGGGGCCATGAACACTGAAGCTTTCTTT.

This clone was picked up one time. This chain uses TRBV11-2 with TRBJ1-1; 9 positions match TRBD1. Trimming cost V 3 bases and J 4 bases; bases outside gene matches: 6. The CDR3 sequence is 15 residues long. Germline CDR1 is SGHAT and CDR2 is FQNNGV. The CDR3 coding sequence is TGTGCCAGCAGCTTTAACAGGGGGCTGGGCACTGAAGCTTTCTTT. It yields the protein CASSFNRGLGTEAFF.

This chain links TRBV9 with TRBJ2-7; TRBD2 might be the D (6 bases). Trimming left V 0 bases short and J 5 bases short, with 21 bases between. CDR3 length: 17 residues. The V gene's germline CDR1 is SGDLS and CDR2 YYNGEE. CDR3 bases: TGTGCCAGCAGCGTAGGGGTTGCGGGGCCTGAGGTTAACGAGCAGTACTTC. The encoded protein is CASSVGVAGPEVNEQYF.

This clone was seen a few times. J is TRBJ2-7 and V is TRBV5-6; 7 bases align to TRBD1. The CDR3 runs to 15 residues. Germline CDR1 reads SGHDT; CDR2 reads YYEEEE. The J segment lost 7 bases and the V segment lost 2 bases, leaving 12 bases of the junction unmatched. CDR3 coding DNA: TGTGCCAGCAGCTTCTACGTAAAGGGGGCGGGTGAGCAGTACTTC. It is translated as CASSFYVKGAGEQYF.

The chain uses TRBV2 and TRBJ1-2, with D possibly TRBD1 on 6 matching bases. CDR3 length equals 15 residues. In germline, CDR1 is SNHLY, CDR2 FYNNEI. Trimming pared 2 bases from V and 4 bases from J, leaving 14 bases between. The CDR3 nucleotides read TGTGCCAGCAGTGAATTCCGCCAGGGGTTCTATGGCTACACCTTC. Amino acids: CASSEFRQGFYGYTF.

The J gene is TRBJ1-1, the V gene TRBV4-1; D is unclear. Per the germline V gene, CDR1 is MGHRA and CDR2 is YSYEKL. Trimming stripped 0 bases from V and 1 base from J, with 6 bases between. This CDR3 is built from 14 residues. The CDR3 here is CASSQDSPNTEAFF. The CDR3 coding sequence is TGCGCCAGCAGCCAAGATTCTCCGAACACTGAAGCTTTCTTT.